This T cell receptor (beta chain) was observed in a study of cytomegalovirus exposure and HLA in healthy donors. This clone was observed a few times. Its cognate antigen is unknown. Study-wide points: Highly shared variants forming one cluster were likely a sequencing artifact. In an earlier analysis, in 620 or so donors, most V segments appeared productive either ~87% or ~30% of the time. Common viral pathogens seemed to be connected with several of the most significant clusters, according to a later analysis.

The PCR made use of 60 Vbeta and 13 Jbeta primers. Generated by immunoSEQ multiplex PCR, the TCRdb table keeps only in-frame clones and is missing some. Of around 130,000 clones in the sample, about four fifths were seen once. Donors likely had unrecorded immune exposures despite being nominally healthy when sampled. The CDR3 is made up of 18 amino acids. V lost 3 bases and J 3 bases, leaving 23 bases between the germline ends. CDR1 is MRHNA, CDR2 SNTAGT, per germline. The origin of this receptor is a woman aged 35 to 49 in good health and CMV-seronegative. The V gene is TRBV6-4, the J gene TRBJ1-1; D is perhaps TRBD1 (6 bases). The source material was PBMCs. The CDR3, as DNA: TGTGCCAGCAGTGATGGTGGGACCCTTCAGGGGAGGGACACTGAAGCTTTCTTT. It is translated as CASSDGGTLQGRDTEAFF.